Presented here are 5 T cell receptor beta chains from one specimen sequenced in a study of CD8 T cells in ankylosing spondylitis. TCRdb independently ran MiXCR on the 5' RACE reads; one entry per CDR3 protein. The data contain roughly 180,000 distinct CDR3 sequences, about 13% of them singletons. The material sequenced was blood, either unsorted or a sorted T cell fraction (not recorded which). All receptors come from a male donor with ankylosing spondylitis or in good health (not recorded which).

This clonotype was counted at least ten times. The chain joins TRBV12-3 or TRBV12-4 to TRBJ2-1; D gene unclear. The CDR3 has 16 residues. The ends were cut back, 3 bases at V and 2 bases at J, with 14 bases in the middle. As DNA, the CDR3 is TGTGCCAGCAGTTTCCTCTCCCCCATCACCTACAATGAGCAGTTCTTC. Translating gives CASSFLSPITYNEQFF.

The rearrangement joins TRBV10-3 to TRBJ2-7; D is ambiguous. Germline V gene lookup returns CDR1 ENHRY and CDR2 SYGVKD. There are 13 residues in the CDR3. With 8 bases removed from V and 0 bases from J, the gap between germline ends came to 11 bases. The CDR3 DNA follows: TGTGCCATCGGTTCGGAGTCCTCCTACGAGCAGTACTTC. It translates to CAIGSESSYEQYF.

This clonotype was observed at least ten times. V usage is TRBV20-1 and J usage is TRBJ2-7; the D gene is possibly TRBD2 (5 bases). Trimming pared 1 base from V and 4 bases from J, leaving 11 bases between. Germline V lookup: CDR1 DFQATT, CDR2 SNEGSKA (reference sequence). The CDR3 length is 13 residues. The CDR3 region has the DNA TGCAGTGCTAGAGGTCGTAGCGATTACGAGCAGTACTTC. Amino acid sequence: CSARGRSDYEQYF.

The V and J genes are TRBV5-1 and TRBJ2-5; D gene ambiguous. Trimming shortened V by 4 bases and J by 4 bases, and 23 bases separated the two germline ends. The CDR3 extends over 17 amino acids. CDR1 is SGHRS, CDR2 YFSETQ, per germline. The CDR3 DNA sequence: TGCGCCAGCAGCCATCCCCCCCCCTGGACGGGTGGAGAGACCCAGTACTTC. This sequence encodes CASSHPPPWTGGETQYF.

This clonotype was counted ten times or more. The chain carries TRBV5-1 and TRBJ1-1, with a tentative D call TRBD1 (5 bases). The V and J ends lost 0 bases and 5 bases respectively, with 17 bases between them. This CDR3 is 16 amino acids long. CDR1 SGHRS and CDR2 YFSETQ come from the germline V gene. CDR3 sequence (DNA): TGCGCCAGCAGCTTGGGGCAGGGAGAGGGGTGGACTGAAGCTTTCTTT. The encoded protein is CASSLGQGEGWTEAFF.